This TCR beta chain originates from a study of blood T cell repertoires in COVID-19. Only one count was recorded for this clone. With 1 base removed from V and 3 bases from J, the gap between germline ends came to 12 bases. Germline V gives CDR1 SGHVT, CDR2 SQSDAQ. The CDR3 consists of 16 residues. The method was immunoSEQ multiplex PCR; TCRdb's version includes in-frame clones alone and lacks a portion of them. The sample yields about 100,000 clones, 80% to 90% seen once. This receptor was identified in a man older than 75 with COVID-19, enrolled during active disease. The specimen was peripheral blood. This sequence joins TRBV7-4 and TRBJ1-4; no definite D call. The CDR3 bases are TGTGCCAGCAGCTTAGTTTTGGCCCTCCCTAATGAAAAACTGTTTTTT. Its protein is CASSLVLALPNEKLFF.